Each of the 27 T cell receptor beta chains below was sequenced from the same sample in a study of blood T cell repertoires in COVID-19. Profiled with immunoSEQ multiplex PCR; TCRdb holds only in-frame clones, not every one. The sample holds approximately 150,000 clones, over 75% seen once. Sequenced material: peripheral blood. The receptors were gathered from a woman in her forties or fifties with acute or convalescent COVID-19.

The chain has TRBV6-5 and TRBJ1-1; D possibly corresponds to TRBD1 (5 bases). CDR1 is MNHEY and CDR2 is SVGAGI in the germline V gene. V was cut by 7 bases and J by 3 bases, with 15 bases left in between. The CDR3 totals 14 residues. The CDR3 region has the DNA TGTGCCAGCATCCGCGGGGGGGTCGACACTGAAGCTTTCTTT. Its translation: CASIRGGVDTEAFF.

J is TRBJ1-2 and V is TRBV29-1; D might be TRBD1 (5 bases). This CDR3 is built from 18 residues. The V end lost 3 bases, the J end lost 0 bases, and 23 bases lay between the germline ends. Germline assignment: CDR1 SQVTM and CDR2 ANQGSEA. CDR3 residues: CSVEWGQKLQLANYGYTF. Written as DNA, the CDR3 is TGCAGCGTTGAGTGGGGCCAGAAACTACAGTTAGCTAACTATGGCTACACCTTC.

The genes are TRBV19 and TRBJ1-5; possibly TRBD1 for D (6 bases). The CDR3 totals 18 residues. Germline-derived CDR1 and CDR2 are LNHDA and SQIVND (reference sequence). V was trimmed by 3 bases and J by 0 bases, leaving 18 bases between them. CDR3 sequence: CASSIGSGVPYSNQPQHF. The CDR3 bases are TGTGCCAGTAGTATTGGCTCAGGGGTTCCCTATAGCAATCAGCCCCAGCATTTT.

This clone was seen only a few times. This chain links TRBV5-1 with TRBJ2-7; D gene ambiguous. Looked up from germline, CDR1 is SGHRS and CDR2 is YFSETQ. The CDR3 is made up of 16 amino acids. The V end was cut by 4 bases, the J end by 1 base, with 18 bases between. CDR3 sequence: CASSTTTFSVSYEQYF. CDR3 coding DNA: TGCGCCAGCAGCACCACTACCTTTTCCGTGTCCTACGAGCAGTACTTC.

The chain couples TRBV4-2 to TRBJ2-2; 9 nucleotides line up with TRBD2. The CDR3 consists of 15 residues. The germline gives CDR1 LGHNA, CDR2 YNFKEQ. The J segment lost 9 bases and the V segment lost 1 base, leaving 6 bases of the junction unmatched. CDR3 sequence reads: CASSQGGLAFRELFF. CDR3 nucleotides: TGTGCCAGCAGCCAAGGGGGACTAGCTTTTCGGGAGCTGTTTTTT.

The V call is TRBV6-4, the J call TRBJ1-2; D gene uncertain. Trimming stripped 4 bases from V and 4 bases from J, with 13 bases between. Germline lookup yields CDR1 MRHNA and CDR2 SNTAGT. CDR3 length equals 14 residues. CDR3 amino acids: CASSVGSGSYGYTF. The CDR3 DNA reads TGTGCCAGCAGTGTAGGCAGCGGATCCTATGGCTACACCTTC.

A single count supports this clone. V usage is TRBV2 and J usage is TRBJ2-7, with D tentatively TRBD2 (6 bases). The V gene lost 4 bases and the J gene lost 2 bases, with 15 bases spanning the gap. This CDR3 comprises 15 residues. Germline assignment: CDR1 SNHLY and CDR2 FYNNEI. Here the CDR3 reads CASSGRERYTYEQYF. The CDR3, as DNA: TGTGCCAGCAGTGGTCGGGAGAGATATACCTACGAGCAGTACTTC.

This rearrangement joins TRBV19 to TRBJ2-3; D unclear. CDR3 length: 12 residues. CDR1 is LNHDA, CDR2 SQIVND, per germline (reference sequence). V was shortened by 6 bases and J by 5 bases, with 9 bases between the two germline ends. CDR3 residues: CASSPVRDTQYF. CDR3 bases: TGTGCCAGTAGCCCGGTACGAGATACGCAGTATTTT.

V gene TRBV29-1 combines with J gene TRBJ1-2, with D maybe TRBD1 (5 bases). V was trimmed by 4 bases and J by 6 bases, leaving 18 bases between them. Looked up from germline, CDR1 is SQVTM and CDR2 is ANQGSEA. The CDR3 loop spans 14 amino acids. CDR3 sequence: CSVVPRERNDGYTF. The CDR3 DNA follows: TGCAGCGTTGTCCCCAGGGAAAGGAACGATGGCTACACCTTC.

The chain combines TRBV12-5 with TRBJ1-1; no reliable D call. Germline V gene data show CDR1 as LGHNT and CDR2 as FRNRAP. The CDR3 is 13 amino acids. V lost 6 bases and J lost 3, with 11 bases in between. The CDR3 coding sequence is TGTGCTAGTGGAGTCACAGTTTACACTGAAGCTTTCTTT. Protein sequence: CASGVTVYTEAFF.

Only one count was recorded for this clone. The V and J genes are TRBV10-3 and TRBJ1-5; TRBD1 aligns across 8 bases. CDR1 is ENHRY, CDR2 SYGVKD, per germline. V lost 4 bases, J lost 4 bases, and 3 bases stayed unmatched. This CDR3 has 14 amino acids. The CDR3 loop is CAISVGQGNQPQHF. The CDR3 DNA sequence: TGTGCCATCAGTGTAGGACAGGGTAATCAGCCCCAGCATTTT.

The rearrangement links TRBV4-3 to TRBJ1-2; TRBD1 aligns across 10 bases. This CDR3 spans 17 amino acids. Trimming took 1 base from V and 4 from J; bases not matched to a gene: 9. Germline V gives CDR1 LGHNA, CDR2 YSLEER. The CDR3 loop reads CASSQVSGQGRGYGYTF. The CDR3 DNA sequence: TGCGCCAGCAGCCAAGTTTCGGGACAGGGGCGAGGCTATGGCTACACCTTC.

The chain has TRBV7-2 and TRBJ1-4, with D unresolved. Germline CDR1 reads SGHTA; CDR2 reads FQGNSA. The CDR3 covers 14 residues. Trimming pared 7 bases from V and 7 bases from J, leaving 16 bases between. Here the CDR3 DNA reads TGTGCCAGCACCCCCCGAGGCACTGGTGAAAAACTGTTTTTT. This codes for CASTPRGTGEKLFF.

The genes are TRBV28 and TRBJ1-5; 8 nucleotides agree with TRBD1. The V and J ends lost 6 bases and 2 bases, in that order; junction bases with no gene match: 6. The V gene's germline CDR1 is MDHEN and CDR2 SYDVKM. This CDR3 has 15 residues. The CDR3 loop reads CASRPAGQGNQPQHF. The DNA for the CDR3 is TGTGCCAGCAGGCCTGCGGGACAGGGCAATCAGCCCCAGCATTTT.

This chain joins TRBV19 and TRBJ2-7, with D maybe TRBD2 (6 bases). CDR1 is LNHDA, CDR2 SQIVND, per germline (reference sequence). V was shortened by 7 bases and J by 6 bases, with 16 bases between the two germline ends. The CDR3 is made up of 13 amino acids. The CDR3 loop is CASTLGGVGEQYF. The CDR3 nucleotides read TGTGCCAGTACCCTTGGCGGGGTCGGCGAGCAGTACTTC.

There are a few counts of this clone. V and J are TRBV28 and TRBJ1-5; D remains ambiguous. This CDR3 contains 16 residues. With 8 bases removed from V and 0 bases from J, the gap between germline ends came to 17 bases. The germline CDR1 and CDR2 sequences are MDHEN and SYDVKM. CDR3 region: CASAHRGGYSNQPQHF. CDR3 coding DNA: TGTGCCAGCGCTCACCGGGGAGGGTATAGCAATCAGCCCCAGCATTTT.

The rearrangement joins TRBV6-2 or TRBV6-3 to TRBJ1-1; 8 bases map to TRBD1. The J segment lost 3 bases and the V segment lost 6 bases, leaving 3 bases of the junction unmatched. Per germline, CDR1 MNHEY and CDR2 SVGEGT. This CDR3 comprises 13 residues. This chain's CDR3 is CASSQQGDTEAFF. The CDR3 nucleotides are TGTGCCAGCAGCCAACAGGGGGACACTGAAGCTTTCTTT.

The V gene is TRBV12-3 or TRBV12-4, the J gene TRBJ2-1, with 8 bases fitting TRBD2. V lost 8 bases and J lost 14; bases outside the gene matches: 8. The CDR3 totals 11 residues. In DNA, the CDR3 is TGTGCCAGCCGCCTCGGGGGGGCGAAGTTCTTC. Translated: CASRLGGAKFF.

This chain joins TRBV30 and TRBJ1-2; a possible D gene is TRBD1 (5 bases). CDR1 GTSNPN and CDR2 SVGIG come from the germline V gene (reference sequence). The CDR3 loop spans 13 amino acids. V lost 6 bases, J lost 8 bases, and 19 bases lay in between. The CDR3 reads CACYRPGPPGYTF. CDR3 coding DNA: TGTGCCTGCTACAGGCCCGGGCCTCCGGGCTACACCTTC.

In DNA form, the CDR3 reads TGTGCCAGCAGCCAAGAAGGCGGGACTAGCAATCAGCCCCAGCATTTT. It yields the protein CASSQEGGTSNQPQHF. This chain connects TRBV4-2 to TRBJ1-5; tentative D call: TRBD1 (5 bases). Trimming removed 0 bases at V and 0 bases at J, with 9 bases between. Looked up from germline, CDR1 is LGHNA and CDR2 is YNFKEQ. The CDR3 has 16 residues.

This clone was seen a handful of times. The chain uses TRBV27 and TRBJ1-2; possibly TRBD1 for D (5 bases). CDR3 size: 14 residues. V shed 1 base and J shed 13 bases, with 19 bases lying between them. Germline V gives CDR1 MNHEY, CDR2 SMNVEV (reference sequence). CDR3 sequence (DNA): TGTGCCAGCAGTTTATACATCGGGACTGCGGTGGTCACCTTC. It specifies CASSLYIGTAVVTF.

V usage is TRBV27 and J usage is TRBJ2-7; D gene uncertain. The germline V gene encodes CDR1 MNHEY and CDR2 SMNVEV (reference sequence). The CDR3 runs 13 residues. The V gene lost 6 bases and the J gene lost 2 bases, with 11 bases spanning the gap. In DNA, the CDR3 is TGTGCCAGCAGCCACAGAGCCACCTACGAGCAGTACTTC. This encodes CASSHRATYEQYF.

V usage is TRBV30 and J usage is TRBJ1-3; D remains ambiguous. Trimming removed 7 bases at V and 2 bases at J, with 6 bases between. The germline CDR1 and CDR2 sequences are GTSNPN and SVGIG (reference sequence). The CDR3 has 11 residues. The CDR3 bases are TGTGCCTTTTCAGCTGGAAACACCATATATTTT. This encodes CAFSAGNTIYF.

The chain recombines TRBV4-3 with TRBJ1-5, with 9 positions matching TRBD1. V was pared by 0 bases and J by 6 bases, with 3 bases of the junction left unmatched. CDR3 size: 15 residues. CDR1 and CDR2 (germline): LGHNA, YSLEER. The DNA of the CDR3 is TGCGCCAGCAGCCAAGACTGGACAGGGGTTCAGCCCCAGCATTTT. This gives the protein CASSQDWTGVQPQHF.

The genes are TRBV11-2 and TRBJ1-1; 7 nucleotides agree with TRBD1. The CDR3 length is 13 residues. Germline trimming cut 0 bases from V and 11 bases from J; bases unmatched to any gene: 6. CDR1 and CDR2 from the germline V gene are SGHAT and FQNNGV. The CDR3 bases are TGTGCCAGCAGCTTAGATCAGGGGGTTAAGGCTTTCTTT. This codes for CASSLDQGVKAFF.

The genes are TRBV7-2 and TRBJ2-2, with TRBD1 matching over 8 bases. The CDR3 has 16 amino acids. CDR1 SGHTA and CDR2 FQGNSA come from the germline V gene. V shed 1 base and J 3 bases; nucleotides not matched to a gene: 4. The CDR3 bases are TGTGCCAGCAGCTTAGGACAGGGGTTCGACACCGGGGAGCTGTTTTTT. This encodes CASSLGQGFDTGELFF.

The rearrangement links TRBV7-2 to TRBJ1-2, with TRBD1 as a possible D gene (5 bases). The germline gives CDR1 SGHTA, CDR2 FQGNSA. V shed 5 bases and J shed 8 bases, with 15 bases lying between them. The CDR3 runs 13 residues. The CDR3 protein is CASSPRRGEGYTF. CDR3 nucleotide sequence: TGTGCCAGCAGCCCGAGGCGGGGGGAAGGCTACACCTTC.